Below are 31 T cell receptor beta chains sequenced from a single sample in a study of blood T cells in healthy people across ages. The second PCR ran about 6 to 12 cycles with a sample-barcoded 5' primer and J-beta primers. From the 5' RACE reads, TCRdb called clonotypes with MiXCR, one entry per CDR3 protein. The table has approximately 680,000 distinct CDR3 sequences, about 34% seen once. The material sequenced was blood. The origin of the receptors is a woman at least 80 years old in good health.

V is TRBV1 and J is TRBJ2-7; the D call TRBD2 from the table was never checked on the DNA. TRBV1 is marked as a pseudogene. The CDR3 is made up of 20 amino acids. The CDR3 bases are TGCACCAGGAACCGGGCGAGCGGGGGACTGGGACTAGCGGCCTCCTACGAGCAGTACTTC. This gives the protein CTRNRASGGLGLAASYEQYF.

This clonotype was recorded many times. The CDR3 DNA follows: TGTGCCAGCAGGATCCGGGGCTCGCAAGATACGCAGTATTTT. It codes for CASRIRGSQDTQYF. The gene calls are TRBV6-5 and TRBJ2-3; possibly TRBD1 or TRBD2 for D (5 bases each). Looked up from germline, CDR1 is MNHEY and CDR2 is SVGAGI. The CDR3 runs to 14 residues. The V end lost 6 bases, the J end lost 5 bases, and 15 bases lay between the germline ends.

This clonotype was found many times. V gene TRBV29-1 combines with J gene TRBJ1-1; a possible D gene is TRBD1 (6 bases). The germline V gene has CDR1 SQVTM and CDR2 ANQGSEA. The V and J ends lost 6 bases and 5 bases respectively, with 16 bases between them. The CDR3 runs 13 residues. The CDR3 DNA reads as TGCAGCGTCTCCCGGGGGCCCAGAACTGAAGCTTTCTTT. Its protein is CSVSRGPRTEAFF. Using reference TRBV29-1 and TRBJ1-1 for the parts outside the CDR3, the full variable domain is SAVISQKPSRDICQRGTSLTIQCQVDSQVTMMFWYRQQPGQSLTLIATANQGSEATYESGFVIDKFPISRPNLTFSTLTVSNMSPEDSSIYLCSVSRGPRTEAFFGQGTRLTVV.

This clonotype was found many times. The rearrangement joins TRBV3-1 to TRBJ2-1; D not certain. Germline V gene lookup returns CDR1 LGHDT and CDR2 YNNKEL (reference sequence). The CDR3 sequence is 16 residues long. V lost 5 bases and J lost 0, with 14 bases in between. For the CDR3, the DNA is TGTGCCAGCAGCTCCCGTGGCCCGAGCTCCTACAATGAGCAGTTCTTC. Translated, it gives CASSSRGPSSYNEQFF.

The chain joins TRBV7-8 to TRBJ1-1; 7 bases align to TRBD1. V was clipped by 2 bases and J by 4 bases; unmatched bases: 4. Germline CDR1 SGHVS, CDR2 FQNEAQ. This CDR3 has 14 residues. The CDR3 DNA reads TGTGCCAGCAGCTTAATGAGGGGGCGCACTGAAGCTTTCTTT. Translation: CASSLMRGRTEAFF.

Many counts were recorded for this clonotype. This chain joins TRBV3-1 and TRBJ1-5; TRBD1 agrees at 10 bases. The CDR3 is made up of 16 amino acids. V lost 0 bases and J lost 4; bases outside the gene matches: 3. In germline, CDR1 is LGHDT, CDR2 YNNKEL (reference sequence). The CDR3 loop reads CASSQDRTGGNQPQHF. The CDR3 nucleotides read TGTGCCAGCAGCCAAGATAGGACAGGGGGAAATCAGCCCCAGCATTTT.

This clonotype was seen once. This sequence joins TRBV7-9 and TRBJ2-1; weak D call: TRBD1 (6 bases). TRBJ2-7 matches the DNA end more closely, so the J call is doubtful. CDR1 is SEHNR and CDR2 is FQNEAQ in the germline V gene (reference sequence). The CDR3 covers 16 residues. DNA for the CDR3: TGTGCCAGCAGCTCCCAGGGGAGAAGCTCCTACAATGAGCAGTACTTC. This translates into CASSSQGRSSYNEQYF.

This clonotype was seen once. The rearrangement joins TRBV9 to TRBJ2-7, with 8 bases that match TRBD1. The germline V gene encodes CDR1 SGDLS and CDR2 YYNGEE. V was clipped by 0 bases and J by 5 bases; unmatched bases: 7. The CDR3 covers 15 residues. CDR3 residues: CASSVGGRGLDEQYF. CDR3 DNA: TGTGCCAGCAGCGTAGGGGGCAGGGGGCTCGACGAGCAGTACTTC.

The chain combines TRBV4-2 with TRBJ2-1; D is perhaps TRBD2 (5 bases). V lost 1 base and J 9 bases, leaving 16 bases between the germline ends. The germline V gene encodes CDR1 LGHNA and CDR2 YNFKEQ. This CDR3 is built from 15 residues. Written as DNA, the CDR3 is TGTGCCAGCAGCCAAGGGGAGTTGTCGGCCCCTGAGCAGTTCTTC. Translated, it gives CASSQGELSAPEQFF.

The CDR3 DNA reads TGCAGCGTTGAAGTCTCCACAGGGGGCGGGGGCATTCAGTACTTC. Residues: CSVEVSTGGGGIQYF. The chain uses TRBV29-1 and TRBJ2-4; TRBD1 matches at 9 bases. CDR3 length: 15 amino acids. With V trimmed by 1 base and J by 9 bases, 10 bases remained unmatched. Germline V gives CDR1 SQVTM, CDR2 ANQGSEA. Filled out from reference TRBV29-1 and TRBJ2-4, the complete variable domain reads SAVISQKPSRDICQRGTSLTIQCQVDSQVTMMFWYRQQPGQSLTLIATANQGSEATYESGFVIDKFPISRPNLTFSTLTVSNMSPEDSSIYLCSVEVSTGGGGIQYFGAGTRLSVL.

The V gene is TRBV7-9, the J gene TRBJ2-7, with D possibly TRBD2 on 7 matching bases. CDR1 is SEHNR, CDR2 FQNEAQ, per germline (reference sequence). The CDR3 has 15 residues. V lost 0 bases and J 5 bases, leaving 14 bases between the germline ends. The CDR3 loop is CASSLAGGGGDEQYF. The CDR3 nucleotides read TGTGCCAGCAGCTTAGCAGGAGGGGGGGGGGACGAGCAGTACTTC. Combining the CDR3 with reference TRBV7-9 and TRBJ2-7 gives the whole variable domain DTGVSQNPRHKITKRGQNVTFRCDPISEHNRLYWYRQTLGQGPEFLTYFQNEAQLEKSRLLSDRFSAERPKGSFSTLEIQRTEQGDSAMYLCASSLAGGGGDEQYFGPGTRLTVT.

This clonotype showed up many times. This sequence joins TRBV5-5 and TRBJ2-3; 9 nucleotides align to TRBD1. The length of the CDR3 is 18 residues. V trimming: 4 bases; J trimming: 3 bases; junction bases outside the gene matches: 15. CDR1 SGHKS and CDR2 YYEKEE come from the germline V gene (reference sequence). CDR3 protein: CASSNVYRDRVLTDTQYF. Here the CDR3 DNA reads TGTGCCAGCAGCAATGTGTACCGGGACAGGGTTCTGACAGATACGCAGTATTTT. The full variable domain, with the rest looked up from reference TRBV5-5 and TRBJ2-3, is DAGVTQSPTHLIKTRGQQVTLRCSPISGHKSVSWYQQVLGQGPQFIFQYYEKEERGRGNFPDRFSARQFPNYSSELNVNALLLGDSALYLCASSNVYRDRVLTDTQYFGPGTRLTVL.

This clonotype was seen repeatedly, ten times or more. The DNA for the CDR3 is TGTGCCACCAGTGAACCCGGGACAGGGGGAAAGCAGTACTTC. Its translation is CATSEPGTGGKQYF. The V gene is TRBV24-1, the J gene TRBJ2-7, with TRBD1 matching 11 bases. CDR1 and CDR2 from the germline V gene are KGHDR and SFDVKD. The CDR3 is made up of 14 amino acids. The ends lost 4 bases at V and 8 bases at J; junction bases unmatched: 6.

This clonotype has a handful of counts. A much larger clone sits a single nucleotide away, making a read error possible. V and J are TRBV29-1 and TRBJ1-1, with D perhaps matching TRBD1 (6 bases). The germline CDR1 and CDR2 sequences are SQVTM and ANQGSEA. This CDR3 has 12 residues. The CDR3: CGTLTGNTEAFF. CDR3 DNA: TGCGGCACCTTGACAGGGAACACTGAAGCTTTCTTT.

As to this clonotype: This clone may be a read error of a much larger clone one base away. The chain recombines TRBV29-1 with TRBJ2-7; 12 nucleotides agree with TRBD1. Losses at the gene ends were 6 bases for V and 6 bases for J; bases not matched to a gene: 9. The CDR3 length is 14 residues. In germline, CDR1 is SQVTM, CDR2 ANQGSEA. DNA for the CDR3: TGCAGCGTAACCGGGACAGGGGGCTGTAGCGAGCAGTACTTC. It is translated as CSVTGTGGCSEQYF.

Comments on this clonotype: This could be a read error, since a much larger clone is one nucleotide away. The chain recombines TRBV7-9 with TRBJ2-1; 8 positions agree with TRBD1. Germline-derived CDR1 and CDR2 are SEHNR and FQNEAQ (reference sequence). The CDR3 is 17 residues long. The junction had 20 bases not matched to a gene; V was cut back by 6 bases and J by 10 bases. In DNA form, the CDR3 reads TGTGCCAGCAGTGGACAGGGACCCCACCCTCCCTCCTACGAGCAGTTCTTC. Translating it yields CASSGQGPHPPSYEQFF. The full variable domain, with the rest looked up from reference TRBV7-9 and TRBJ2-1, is DTGVSQNPRHKITKRGQNVTFRCDPISEHNRLYWYRQTLGQGPEFLTYFQNEAQLEKSRLLSDRFSAERPKGSFSTLEIQRTEQGDSAMYLCASSGQGPHPPSYEQFFGPGTRLTVL.

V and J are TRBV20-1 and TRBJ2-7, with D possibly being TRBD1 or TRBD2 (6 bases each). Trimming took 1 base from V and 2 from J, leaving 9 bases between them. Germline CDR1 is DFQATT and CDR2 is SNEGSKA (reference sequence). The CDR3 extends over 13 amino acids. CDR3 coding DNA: TGCAGTGCTAGAGCGGGGGCCACCTACGAGCAGTACTTC. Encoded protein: CSARAGATYEQYF.

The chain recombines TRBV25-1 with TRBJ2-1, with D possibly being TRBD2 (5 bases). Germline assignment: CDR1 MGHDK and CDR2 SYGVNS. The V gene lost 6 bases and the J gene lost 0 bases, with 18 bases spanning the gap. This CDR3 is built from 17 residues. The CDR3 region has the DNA TGTGCCAGCAGCCCGACCCGGACTCTTCGCTCCTACAATGAGCAGTTCTTC. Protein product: CASSPTRTLRSYNEQFF. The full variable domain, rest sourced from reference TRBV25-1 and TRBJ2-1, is EADIYQTPRYLVIGTGKKITLECSQTMGHDKMYWYQQDPGMELHLIHYSYGVNSTEKGDLSSESTVSRIRTEHFPLTLESARPSHTSQYLCASSPTRTLRSYNEQFFGPGTRLTVL.

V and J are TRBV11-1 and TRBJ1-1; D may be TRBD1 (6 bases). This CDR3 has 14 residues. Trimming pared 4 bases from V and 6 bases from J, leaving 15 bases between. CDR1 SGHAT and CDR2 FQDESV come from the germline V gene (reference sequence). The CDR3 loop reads CASSYRTAPAEAFF. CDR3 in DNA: TGTGCCAGCAGCTACAGGACAGCCCCCGCTGAAGCTTTCTTT.

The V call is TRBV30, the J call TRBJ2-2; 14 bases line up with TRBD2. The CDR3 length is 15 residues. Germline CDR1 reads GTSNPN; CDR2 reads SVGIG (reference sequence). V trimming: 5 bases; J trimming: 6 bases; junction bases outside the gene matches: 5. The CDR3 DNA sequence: TGTGCCTGGCAAACGGGACTAGCGGGGGCCGGGGAGCTGTTTTTT. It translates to CAWQTGLAGAGELFF.

The CDR3 bases are TGTGCCAGCACCGTTCATTCACAGGGAAGCGAGCAGTACTTC. It codes for CASTVHSQGSEQYF. V and J are TRBV12-3 or TRBV12-4 and TRBJ2-7, with D possibly matching TRBD1 (6 bases). The CDR3 covers 14 residues. V was clipped by 7 bases and J by 6 bases, with 19 bases between them.

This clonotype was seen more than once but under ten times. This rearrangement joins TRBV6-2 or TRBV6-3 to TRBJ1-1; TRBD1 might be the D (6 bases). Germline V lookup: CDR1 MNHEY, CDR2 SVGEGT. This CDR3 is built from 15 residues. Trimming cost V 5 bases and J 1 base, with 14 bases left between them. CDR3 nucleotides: TGTGCCAGCAGTCGACTGGTACAGGGGAACACTGAAGCTTTCTTT. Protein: CASSRLVQGNTEAFF.

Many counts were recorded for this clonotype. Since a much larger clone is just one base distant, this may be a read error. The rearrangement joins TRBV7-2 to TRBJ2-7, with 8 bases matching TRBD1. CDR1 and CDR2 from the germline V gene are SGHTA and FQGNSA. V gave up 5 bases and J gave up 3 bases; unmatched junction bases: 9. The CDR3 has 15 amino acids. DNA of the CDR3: TGTGCCAGCAGCATCGATGGACAGGGAAGCTACGAGCAGTACTTC. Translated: CASSIDGQGSYEQYF.

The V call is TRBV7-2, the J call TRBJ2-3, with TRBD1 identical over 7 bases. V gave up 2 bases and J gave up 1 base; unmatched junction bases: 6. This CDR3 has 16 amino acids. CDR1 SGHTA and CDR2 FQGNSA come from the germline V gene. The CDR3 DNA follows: TGTGCCAGCAGCTTAACGACAGGGATAGGCACAGATACGCAGTATTTT. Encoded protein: CASSLTTGIGTDTQYF.

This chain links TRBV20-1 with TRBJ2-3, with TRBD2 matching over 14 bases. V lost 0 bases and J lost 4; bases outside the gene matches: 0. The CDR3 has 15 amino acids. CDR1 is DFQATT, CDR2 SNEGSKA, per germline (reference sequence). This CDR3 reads CSARETSGGADTQYF. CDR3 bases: TGCAGTGCTAGAGAGACTAGCGGGGGGGCAGATACGCAGTATTTT.

CDR3 residues: CASSLRRDEKLFF. The DNA of the CDR3 is TGTGCCAGCAGCTTGAGGAGGGATGAAAAACTGTTTTTT. This chain links TRBV7-2 with TRBJ1-4; D call uncertain. CDR1 SGHTA and CDR2 FQGNSA come from the germline V gene. The CDR3 runs 13 residues. V lost 3 bases and J lost 6, with 8 bases in between.

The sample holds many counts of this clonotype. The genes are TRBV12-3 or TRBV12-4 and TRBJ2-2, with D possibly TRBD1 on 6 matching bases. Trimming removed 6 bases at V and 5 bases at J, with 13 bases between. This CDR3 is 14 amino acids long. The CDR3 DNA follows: TGTGCCAGCAGCTTGGGGACAACAACCGGGGAGCTGTTTTTT. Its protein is CASSLGTTTGELFF.

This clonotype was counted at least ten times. The CDR3 region has the DNA TGCAGTGCTAGAGCTAGCGGGGCCGGGGGCCAGTACTTC. It specifies CSARASGAGGQYF. The V call is TRBV20-1, the J call TRBJ2-5, with TRBD2 matching 9 bases. The CDR3 loop spans 13 amino acids. Germline CDR1 and CDR2: DFQATT and SNEGSKA (reference sequence). Germline trimming cut 1 base from V and 10 bases from J; bases unmatched to any gene: 7.

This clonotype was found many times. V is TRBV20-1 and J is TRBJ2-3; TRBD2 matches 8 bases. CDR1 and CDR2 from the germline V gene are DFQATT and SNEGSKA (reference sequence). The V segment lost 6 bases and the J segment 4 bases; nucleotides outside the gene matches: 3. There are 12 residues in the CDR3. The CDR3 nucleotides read TGCAGTGCCGCGGGGGGATCAGATACGCAGTATTTT. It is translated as CSAAGGSDTQYF.

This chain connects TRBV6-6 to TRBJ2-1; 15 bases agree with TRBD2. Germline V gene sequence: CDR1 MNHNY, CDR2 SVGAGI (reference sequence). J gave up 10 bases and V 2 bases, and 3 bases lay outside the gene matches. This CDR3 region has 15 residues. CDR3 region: CASSYGGLAGGEQFF. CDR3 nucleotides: TGTGCCAGCAGTTACGGGGGACTAGCGGGGGGCGAGCAGTTCTTC.

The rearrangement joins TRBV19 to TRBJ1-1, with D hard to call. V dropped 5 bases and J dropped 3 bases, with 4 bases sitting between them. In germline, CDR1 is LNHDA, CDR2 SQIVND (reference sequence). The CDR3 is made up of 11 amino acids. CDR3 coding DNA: TGTGCCAGTAGTGTCTACACTGAAGCTTTCTTT. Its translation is CASSVYTEAFF. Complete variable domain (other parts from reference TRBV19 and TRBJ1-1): DGGITQSPKYLFRKEGQNVTLSCEQNLNHDAMYWYRQDPGQGLRLIYYSQIVNDFQKGDIAEGYSVSREKKESFPLTVTSAQKNPTAFYLCASSVYTEAFFGQGTRLTVV.